The 31 T cell receptor beta chains presented below share a single source sample, sequenced in a study of blood T cells in healthy people across ages. Then a second PCR, running about 7 to 11 cycles, was carried out with a sample-barcoded 5' primer and a J-beta primer mix. TCRdb ran MiXCR on the 5' RACE reads and lists one entry per CDR3 protein. The repertoire holds roughly 1.9 million distinct CDR3 sequences, with about two fifths as singletons. Sequencing was done on a sample of blood. The receptors were gathered from a human donor in good health.

About this clonotype itself: An end of the junction does not agree with germline; a read error may underlie this. This chain connects TRBV4-1 to TRBJ2-5; D may be TRBD1 (6 bases). From germline, CDR1 is MGHRA and CDR2 YSYEKL. The CDR3 consists of 16 residues. The CDR3 DNA is TGCGCCAGCAACCAAAACCGAGACAGGCCCGGGGAGACCCAGTACTTC. As protein: CASNQNRDRPGETQYF.

The rearrangement uses TRBV29-1 and TRBJ2-3; D gene uncertain. The CDR3 loop spans 12 amino acids. Trimming pared 3 bases from V and 4 bases from J, leaving 8 bases between. The germline gives CDR1 SQVTM, CDR2 ANQGSEA. The CDR3 bases are TGCAGCGTTGATTTTTCCCCAGATACGCAGTATTTT. Its translation is CSVDFSPDTQYF.

This clonotype was counted only a few times. The J gene is TRBJ2-1, the V gene TRBV10-3; the D gene is possibly TRBD1 (6 bases). This CDR3 has 12 residues. Per the germline V gene, CDR1 is ENHRY and CDR2 is SYGVKD. V was clipped by 6 bases and J by 8 bases, with 11 bases between them. This CDR3 is CAIRGAIDEQFF. The CDR3 bases are TGTGCCATCAGGGGGGCGATCGATGAGCAGTTCTTC.

This clonotype appeared a few times. The chain links TRBV10-3 to TRBJ2-7; 9 bases map to TRBD1. V was pared by 5 bases and J by 4 bases, with 9 bases of the junction left unmatched. CDR3 size: 15 residues. CDR1 ENHRY and CDR2 SYGVKD come from the germline V gene. CDR3: CAISPARDRAYEQYF. CDR3 coding DNA: TGTGCCATCAGTCCAGCCCGGGACAGGGCGTACGAGCAGTACTTC.

This chain joins TRBV7-9 and TRBJ1-1; 7 positions match TRBD1. CDR1 and CDR2 from the germline V gene are SEHNR and FQNEAQ (reference sequence). V shed 7 bases, J shed 5 bases, and the junction held 13 bases outside the gene matches. The CDR3 sequence is 15 residues long. The CDR3 DNA sequence: TGTGCCAGCATCCCCAGCAAGGGGGCCTGGACTGAAGCTTTCTTT. Translating it yields CASIPSKGAWTEAFF.

This clonotype appeared a few times. The rearrangement joins TRBV7-2 to TRBJ2-7; D is possibly TRBD1 (6 bases). CDR1 and CDR2 from the germline V gene are SGHTA and FQGNSA. CDR3 size: 14 residues. V lost 1 base and J 7 bases, leaving 14 bases between the germline ends. The CDR3 loop reads CASSLGAQGWEQYF. CDR3 nucleotides: TGTGCCAGCAGCTTAGGTGCACAGGGATGGGAGCAGTACTTC.

This clonotype was recorded many times. This chain connects TRBV29-1 to TRBJ2-5; 8 bases agree with TRBD2. The V gene's germline CDR1 is SQVTM and CDR2 ANQGSEA. This CDR3 is built from 11 residues. Written as DNA, the CDR3 is TGCTCGGGGGGGTACCAAGAGACCCAGTACTTC. Translated, it gives CSGGYQETQYF. Drawing the rest from reference TRBV29-1 and TRBJ2-5, the complete variable domain is SAVISQKPSRDICQRGTSLTIQCQVDSQVTMMFWYRQQPGQSLTLIATANQGSEATYESGFVIDKFPISRPNLTFSTLTVSNMSPEDSSIYLCSGGYQETQYFGPGTRLLVL.

The chain links TRBV6-2 or TRBV6-3 to TRBJ2-1; D ambiguous. Germline lookup yields CDR1 MNHEY and CDR2 SVGEGT. This CDR3 comprises 12 residues. Trimming cost V 7 bases and J 2 bases, with 6 bases left between them. The CDR3 region has the DNA TGTGCCAGCAAGAGGACCTACAATGAGCAGTTCTTC. Encoded protein: CASKRTYNEQFF.

This clonotype has just a few counts. The CDR3 here is CSARDLGGQDPNWLYNEQFF. CDR3 DNA: TGCAGTGCTAGAGATCTCGGCGGACAAGATCCCAATTGGCTCTACAATGAGCAGTTCTTC. The rearrangement joins TRBV20-1 to TRBJ2-1; tentative D call: TRBD1 (5 bases). V lost 0 bases to trimming and J lost 3 bases, with 27 bases between them. The CDR3 is 20 residues long. Germline V CDR1 and CDR2: DFQATT, SNEGSKA (reference sequence).

This clonotype has just a few counts. This chain joins TRBV6-5 and TRBJ1-2; 8 bases fit TRBD1. The CDR3 is made up of 16 amino acids. Germline CDR1 and CDR2: MNHEY and SVGAGI. V was pared by 2 bases and J by 3 bases, with 8 bases of the junction left unmatched. As DNA, the CDR3 is TGTGCCAGCAGTTACAACGCAGGGGGCCTACACTATGGCTACACCTTC. Amino acid sequence: CASSYNAGGLHYGYTF.

CDR3 nucleotides: TGCGCCAGCAGCCCGGAACTAGGGGGCGAAAATGAAAAACTGTTTTTT. Protein product: CASSPELGGENEKLFF. The chain recombines TRBV4-3 with TRBJ1-4; the match to TRBD1 covers 7 bases. V lost 4 bases to trimming and J lost 5 bases; unmatched junction nucleotides: 10. Germline V lookup: CDR1 LGHNA, CDR2 YSLEER. CDR3 length: 16 amino acids.

Of note for this clonotype: Mismatch with germline at one junction end may stem from a read error. V is TRBV5-6 and J is TRBJ1-2; D is ambiguous. The germline V gene has CDR1 SGHDT and CDR2 YYEEEE. The CDR3 length is 13 residues. The CDR3 DNA reads as TGTGCCAGCAGCTTGGCGGCGGCCTATGGTTACACCTTC. This gives the protein CASSLAAAYGYTF.

The V and J genes are TRBV7-2 and TRBJ2-5; D tentatively fits TRBD1 or TRBD2 (5 bases each). Looked up from germline, CDR1 is SGHTA and CDR2 is FQGNSA. V was pared by 5 bases and J by 3 bases, with 19 bases between. The CDR3 runs 16 residues. CDR3 amino acids: CASSLSVGRGEETQYF. The CDR3 DNA sequence: TGTGCCAGCAGCCTCTCTGTAGGTAGAGGGGAAGAGACCCAGTACTTC.

This clonotype turned up a few times. The V call is TRBV7-2, the J call TRBJ2-1; D gene uncertain. In germline, CDR1 is SGHTA, CDR2 FQGNSA. The CDR3 has 15 residues. Trimming left V 1 base short and J 3 bases short, with 10 bases between. In DNA, the CDR3 is TGTGCCAGCAGCTTAGGGGTCTCCGACTACAATGAGCAGTTCTTC. This sequence encodes CASSLGVSDYNEQFF.

The chain employs TRBV7-3 and TRBJ1-1; 8 bases align to TRBD1. Trimming at V came to 6 bases and at J to 1 base, leaving 13 bases not matched to a gene. The CDR3 totals 17 residues. The germline V gene has CDR1 SGHTA and CDR2 FQGTGA. The CDR3 nucleotides are TGTGCCAGCAGTAAAAGACCCCTGGGGACAGGGAACACTGAAGCTTTCTTT. This codes for CASSKRPLGTGNTEAFF.

The rearrangement joins TRBV15 to TRBJ1-2; 10 bases line up with TRBD1. The length of the CDR3 is 15 residues. V gave up 4 bases and J gave up 5 bases; unmatched junction bases: 7. In germline, CDR1 is LNHNV, CDR2 YYDKDF (reference sequence). The CDR3 sequence is CATSIGQGDLYGYTF. The CDR3 nucleotides read TGTGCCACCAGCATCGGACAGGGGGACCTTTATGGCTACACCTTC.

Only a few counts were recorded for this clonotype. The chain couples TRBV29-1 to TRBJ1-4; TRBD1 matches 7 bases. V shed 7 bases, J shed 7 bases, and the junction held 9 bases outside the gene matches. This CDR3 has 13 amino acids. CDR1 and CDR2 (germline): SQVTM, ANQGSEA. Here the CDR3 DNA reads TGCAGCGGTGGCTCCAGGGGGGGTGAAAAACTGTTTTTT. Encoded protein: CSGGSRGGEKLFF. Full variable domain (missing parts from reference TRBV29-1 and TRBJ1-4): SAVISQKPSRDICQRGTSLTIQCQVDSQVTMMFWYRQQPGQSLTLIATANQGSEATYESGFVIDKFPISRPNLTFSTLTVSNMSPEDSSIYLCSGGSRGGEKLFFGSGTQLSVL.

The chain recombines TRBV5-5 with TRBJ2-7; TRBD1 agrees at 7 bases. Germline values: CDR1 SGHKS, CDR2 YYEKEE (reference sequence). Trimming cost V 2 bases and J 2 bases; bases outside gene matches: 7. The CDR3 runs to 15 residues. CDR3 DNA: TGTGCCAGCAGCTTCCCGGGACAGAGGACCTACGAGCAGTACTTC. As protein: CASSFPGQRTYEQYF.

This chain connects TRBV6-2 or TRBV6-3 to TRBJ2-7, with 11 nucleotides matching TRBD1. After removal of 6 bases from V and 7 bases from J, the junction contained 8 bases not matched to a gene. CDR1 and CDR2 (germline): MNHEY, SVGEGT. The CDR3 has 14 residues. The CDR3 nucleotides are TGTGCCAGCAGACGAGGACAGGGGGCGAAGGAGCAGTACTTC. As protein: CASRRGQGAKEQYF.

The chain links TRBV29-1 to TRBJ1-6, with D unresolved. CDR1 is SQVTM and CDR2 is ANQGSEA in the germline V gene. V was pared by 5 bases and J by 0 bases, with 23 bases between. CDR3 length equals 19 residues. The CDR3 sequence is CSVPLRPSLLSSYNSPLHF. CDR3 in DNA: TGCAGCGTTCCTCTGAGGCCAAGCCTCTTGAGCTCCTATAATTCACCCCTCCACTTT.

In its sample, this clonotype was seen a few times. The chain carries TRBV20-1 and TRBJ2-1; 9 nucleotides line up with TRBD2. Germline V gives CDR1 DFQATT, CDR2 SNEGSKA (reference sequence). This CDR3 is built from 14 residues. After removal of 7 bases from V and 4 bases from J, the junction contained 8 bases not matched to a gene. DNA for the CDR3: TGCAGTGTTCAGAGCGGGGGGTTTTACAATGAGCAGTTCTTC. Translating gives CSVQSGGFYNEQFF.

The chain recombines TRBV7-2 with TRBJ1-5; D possibly corresponds to TRBD1 (5 bases). The CDR3 is made up of 15 amino acids. Germline V gene sequence: CDR1 SGHTA, CDR2 FQGNSA. The V end was cut by 5 bases, the J end by 10 bases, with 21 bases between. The CDR3 region is CASSKFGGEGYPQHF. The CDR3 coding sequence is TGTGCCAGCAGCAAATTTGGGGGGGAGGGATATCCCCAGCATTTT.

In this sample, this clonotype turned up a few times. This chain joins TRBV15 and TRBJ1-2; tentative D call: TRBD1 (6 bases). V was cut by 5 bases and J by 4 bases, with 17 bases left in between. The germline CDR1 and CDR2 sequences are LNHNV and YYDKDF (reference sequence). The CDR3 consists of 15 residues. In nucleotides, the CDR3 is TGTGCCACCAGCGGACAGCGGCAGGTCCCCTATGGCTACACCTTC. This gives the protein CATSGQRQVPYGYTF.

The V and J genes are TRBV7-2 and TRBJ2-3; a weak D match, TRBD2 (6 bases). CDR3 length: 14 amino acids. Germline-derived CDR1 and CDR2 are SGHTA and FQGNSA. V was pared by 8 bases and J by 2 bases, with 14 bases between. The CDR3 region has the DNA TGTGCCAGCGGCATCCTAGCGAACACAGATACGCAGTATTTT. Its translation: CASGILANTDTQYF.

Of note for this clonotype: Since a much larger clone is just one base distant, this may be a read error. The chain employs TRBV4-3 and TRBJ2-7; tentative D call: TRBD2 (5 bases). Germline V gene data show CDR1 as LGHNA and CDR2 as YSLEER. This CDR3 comprises 15 residues. Between the trimmed V and J ends, which lost 0 bases and 0 bases, there was a span of 9 bases. The CDR3 is CASSQEWGDSYEQYF. The CDR3 coding sequence is TGCGCCAGCAGCCAAGAATGGGGAGACTCCTACGAGCAGTACTTC.

The gene calls are TRBV20-1 and TRBJ1-2; possible D gene TRBD1, 6 bases. The CDR3 has 14 amino acids. The ends were cut back, 5 bases at V and 8 bases at J, with 21 bases in the middle. CDR1 DFQATT and CDR2 SNEGSKA come from the germline V gene (reference sequence). CDR3 sequence: CSALRGGSVYGYTF. The DNA for the CDR3 is TGCAGTGCTCTAAGAGGGGGAAGCGTCTACGGCTACACCTTC.

The chain recombines TRBV10-3 with TRBJ1-6; possibly TRBD1 for D (6 bases). This CDR3 has 14 amino acids. Germline V gene data show CDR1 as ENHRY and CDR2 as SYGVKD. Between the trimmed V and J ends, which lost 4 bases and 5 bases, there was a span of 9 bases. DNA for the CDR3: TGTGCCATCAGTGGGAACAGGGATAATTCACCCCTCCACTTT. Translation: CAISGNRDNSPLHF.

This chain joins TRBV6-1 and TRBJ1-2, with a tentative D call TRBD1 (6 bases). The CDR3 runs to 14 residues. V lost 7 bases, J lost 4 bases, and 16 bases lay in between. CDR1 and CDR2 from the germline V gene are MNHNS and SASEGT. The CDR3, as DNA: TGTGCCAGCACTGAGGTCACAGGGATCTATGGCTACACCTTC. Its protein product is CASTEVTGIYGYTF.

This clonotype was observed a handful of times. The chain uses TRBV7-8 and TRBJ2-3, with 7 bases aligning to TRBD2. CDR1 is SGHVS, CDR2 FQNEAQ, per germline. CDR3 length: 16 residues. The J segment lost 0 bases and the V segment lost 1 base, leaving 4 bases of the junction unmatched. This CDR3 reads CASSLGAGDSTDTQYF. DNA for the CDR3: TGTGCCAGCAGCTTAGGGGCGGGGGATAGCACAGATACGCAGTATTTT.

This chain's CDR3 is CMLLGSSYNEQYF. CDR3 in DNA: TGCATGCTGCTGGGGAGCTCCTACAATGAGCAGTACTTC. This sequence joins TRBV20-1 and TRBJ2-1, with D maybe TRBD2 (5 bases). TRBJ2-7 matches the DNA end more closely, so the J call is doubtful. This CDR3 spans 13 amino acids. The germline CDR1 and CDR2 sequences are DFQATT and SNEGSKA (reference sequence).

J is TRBJ2-1 and V is TRBV29-1; 7 nucleotides match TRBD1. Looked up from germline, CDR1 is SQVTM and CDR2 is ANQGSEA. V was clipped by 7 bases and J by 9 bases; unmatched bases: 18. CDR3 length: 15 residues. The CDR3 nucleotides are TGCAGCGCTGTAGACAGGGACGCTAGTGGGACTGAGCAGTTCTTC. It specifies CSAVDRDASGTEQFF.